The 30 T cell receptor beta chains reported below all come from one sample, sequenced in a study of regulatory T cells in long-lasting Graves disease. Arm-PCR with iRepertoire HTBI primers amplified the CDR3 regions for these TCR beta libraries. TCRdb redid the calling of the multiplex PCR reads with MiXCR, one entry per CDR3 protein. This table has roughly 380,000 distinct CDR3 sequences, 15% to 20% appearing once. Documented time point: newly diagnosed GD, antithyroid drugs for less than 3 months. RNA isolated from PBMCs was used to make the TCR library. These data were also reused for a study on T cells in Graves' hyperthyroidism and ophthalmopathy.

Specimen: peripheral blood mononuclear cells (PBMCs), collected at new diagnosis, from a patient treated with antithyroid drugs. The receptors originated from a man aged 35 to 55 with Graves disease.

CDR3 residues: CASRFGGAATQYF. The CDR3 DNA is TGTGCCAGCAGGTTTGGGGGGGCCGCTACGCAGTATTTT. This chain links TRBV28 with TRBJ2-3, with a tentative D call TRBD2 (7 bases). V was pared by 6 bases and J by 8 bases, with 15 bases between. Germline CDR1 is MDHEN and CDR2 is SYDVKM. This CDR3 is built from 13 residues.

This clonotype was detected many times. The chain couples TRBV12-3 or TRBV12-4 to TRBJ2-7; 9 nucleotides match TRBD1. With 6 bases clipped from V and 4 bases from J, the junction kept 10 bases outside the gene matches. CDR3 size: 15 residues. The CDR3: CASSRDRGGRYEQYF. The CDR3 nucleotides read TGTGCCAGCAGCCGTGACAGGGGGGGTCGTTACGAGCAGTACTTC.

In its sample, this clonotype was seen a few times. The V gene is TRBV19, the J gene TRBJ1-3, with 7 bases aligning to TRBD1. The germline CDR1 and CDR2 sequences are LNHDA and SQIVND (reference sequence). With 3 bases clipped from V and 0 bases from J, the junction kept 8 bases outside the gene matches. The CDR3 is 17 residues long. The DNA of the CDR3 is TGTGCCAGTAGTATTGGGGACAGACAAATCTCTGGAAACACCATATATTTT. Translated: CASSIGDRQISGNTIYF.

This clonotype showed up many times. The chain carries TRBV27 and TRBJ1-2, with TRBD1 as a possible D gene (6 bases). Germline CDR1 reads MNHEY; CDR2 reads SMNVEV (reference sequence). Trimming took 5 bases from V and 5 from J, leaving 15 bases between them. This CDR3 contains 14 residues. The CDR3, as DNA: TGTGCCAGCAGTCCAGTACAGGGTTTGTATGGCTACACCTTC. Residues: CASSPVQGLYGYTF.

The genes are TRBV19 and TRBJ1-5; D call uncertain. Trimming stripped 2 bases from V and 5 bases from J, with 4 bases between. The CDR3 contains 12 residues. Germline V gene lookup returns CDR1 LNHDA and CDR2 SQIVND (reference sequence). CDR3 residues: CASSIRYQPQHF. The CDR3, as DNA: TGTGCCAGTAGTATAAGATATCAGCCCCAGCATTTT.

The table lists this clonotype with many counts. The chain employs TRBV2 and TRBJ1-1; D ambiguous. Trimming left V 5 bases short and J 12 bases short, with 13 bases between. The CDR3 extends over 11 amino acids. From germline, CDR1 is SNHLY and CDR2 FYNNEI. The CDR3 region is CASSYYLSSFF. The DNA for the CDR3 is TGTGCCAGCAGTTATTATCTATCCTCTTTCTTT.

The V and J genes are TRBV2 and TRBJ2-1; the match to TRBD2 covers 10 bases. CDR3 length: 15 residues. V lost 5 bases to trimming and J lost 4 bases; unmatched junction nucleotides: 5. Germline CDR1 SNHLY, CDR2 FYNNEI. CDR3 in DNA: TGTGCCAGCAGTAACGGGACTAGCGCGTACAATGAGCAGTTCTTC. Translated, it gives CASSNGTSAYNEQFF.

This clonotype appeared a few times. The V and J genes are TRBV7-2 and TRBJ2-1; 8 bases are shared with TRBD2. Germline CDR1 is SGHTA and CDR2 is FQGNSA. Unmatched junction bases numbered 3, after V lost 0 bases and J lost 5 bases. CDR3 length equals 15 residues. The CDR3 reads CASSLAGTRNNEQFF. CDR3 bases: TGTGCCAGCAGCTTAGCCGGGACTAGGAACAATGAGCAGTTCTTC.

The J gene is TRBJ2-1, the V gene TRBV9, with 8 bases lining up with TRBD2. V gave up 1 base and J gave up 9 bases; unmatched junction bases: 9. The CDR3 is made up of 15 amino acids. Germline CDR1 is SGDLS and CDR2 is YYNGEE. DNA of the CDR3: TGTGCCAGCAGCGTAACGACGGGGGGGCCTGGTGAGCAGTTCTTC. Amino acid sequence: CASSVTTGGPGEQFF.

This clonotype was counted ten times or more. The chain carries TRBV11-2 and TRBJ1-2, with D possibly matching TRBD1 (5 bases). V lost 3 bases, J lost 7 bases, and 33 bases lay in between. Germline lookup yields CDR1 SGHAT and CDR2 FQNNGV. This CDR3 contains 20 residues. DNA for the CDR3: TGTGCCAGCAGCTTTTATTTCACCGGGATATATGTTGGGGGAAGACGTGGCTACACCTTC. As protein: CASSFYFTGIYVGGRRGYTF.

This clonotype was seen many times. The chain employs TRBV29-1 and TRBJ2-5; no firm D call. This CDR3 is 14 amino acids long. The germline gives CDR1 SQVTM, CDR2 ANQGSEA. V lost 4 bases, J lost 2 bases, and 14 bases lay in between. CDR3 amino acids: CSVVPRRIQETQYF. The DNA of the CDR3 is TGCAGCGTTGTGCCCAGGAGAATACAAGAGACCCAGTACTTC.

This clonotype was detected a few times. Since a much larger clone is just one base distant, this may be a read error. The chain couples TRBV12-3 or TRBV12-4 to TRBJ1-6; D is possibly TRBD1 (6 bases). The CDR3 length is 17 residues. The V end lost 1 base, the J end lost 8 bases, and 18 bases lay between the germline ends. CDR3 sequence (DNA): TGTGCCAGCAGTTTAGAAGGGGGGATAAGGGGATATTCACCCCTCCACTTT. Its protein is CASSLEGGIRGYSPLHF.

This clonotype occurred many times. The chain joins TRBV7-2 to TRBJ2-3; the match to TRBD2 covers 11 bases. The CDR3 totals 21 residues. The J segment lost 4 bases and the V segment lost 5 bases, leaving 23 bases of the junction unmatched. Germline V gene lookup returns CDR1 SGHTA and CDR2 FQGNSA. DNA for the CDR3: TGTGCCAGCAGCACGAGAATTCTAGCGGGGGGCAGAGTTGATGCCCCAGATACGCAGTATTTT. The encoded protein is CASSTRILAGGRVDAPDTQYF. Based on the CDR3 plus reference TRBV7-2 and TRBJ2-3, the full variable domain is GAGVSQSPSNKVTEKGKDVELRCDPISGHTALYWYRQSLGQGLEFLIYFQGNSAPDKSGLPSDRFSAERTGGSVSTLTIQRTQQEDSAVYLCASSTRILAGGRVDAPDTQYFGPGTRLTVL.

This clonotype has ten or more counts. The CDR3, as DNA: TGTGCCAGCAGCTTAAGGCAGGATAGCAATCAGCCCCAGCATTTT. The encoded protein is CASSLRQDSNQPQHF. This chain joins TRBV7-2 and TRBJ1-5; D remains unclear. The CDR3 is 15 residues long. CDR1 SGHTA and CDR2 FQGNSA come from the germline V gene. The germline V and J ends were trimmed by 2 bases and 0 bases, with 8 bases remaining between them.

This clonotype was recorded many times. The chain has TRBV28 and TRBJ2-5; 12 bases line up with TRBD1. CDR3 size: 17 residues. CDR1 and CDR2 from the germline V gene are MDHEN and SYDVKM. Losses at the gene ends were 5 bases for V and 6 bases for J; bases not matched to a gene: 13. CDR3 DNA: TGTGCCAGCAGTCCAATGCCTGGGACAGGGGGCGCGAAGACCCAGTACTTC. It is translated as CASSPMPGTGGAKTQYF.

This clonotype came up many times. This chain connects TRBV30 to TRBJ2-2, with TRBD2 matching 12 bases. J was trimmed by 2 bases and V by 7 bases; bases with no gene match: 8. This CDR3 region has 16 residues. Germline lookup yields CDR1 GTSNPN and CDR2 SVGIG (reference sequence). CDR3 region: CALRLAGAINTGELFF. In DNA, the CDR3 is TGTGCCTTAAGACTAGCGGGGGCCATTAACACCGGGGAGCTGTTTTTT.

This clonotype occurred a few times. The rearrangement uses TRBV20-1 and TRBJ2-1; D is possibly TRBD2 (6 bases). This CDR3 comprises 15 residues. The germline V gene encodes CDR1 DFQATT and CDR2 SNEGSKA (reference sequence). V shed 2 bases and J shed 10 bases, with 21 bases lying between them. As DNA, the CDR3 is TGCAGTGCTAGACAATCGCCGACAGCTAGCGCCGAGCAGTTCTTC. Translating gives CSARQSPTASAEQFF.

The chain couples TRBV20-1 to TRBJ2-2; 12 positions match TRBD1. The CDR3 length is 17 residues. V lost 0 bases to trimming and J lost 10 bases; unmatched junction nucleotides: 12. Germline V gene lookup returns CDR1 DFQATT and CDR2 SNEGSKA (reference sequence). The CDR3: CSARDPVGQGASEELFF. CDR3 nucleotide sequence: TGCAGTGCTAGAGATCCGGTGGGACAGGGGGCGAGCGAGGAGCTGTTTTTT.

CDR3 coding DNA: TGTGCCAGCACCACGCGGGCTCCAGATACGCAGTATTTT. This codes for CASTTRAPDTQYF. The rearrangement uses TRBV5-5 and TRBJ2-3; tentatively, D is TRBD2 (5 bases). V was pared by 6 bases and J by 4 bases, with 12 bases between. Germline CDR1 reads SGHKS; CDR2 reads YYEKEE (reference sequence). The CDR3 totals 13 residues.

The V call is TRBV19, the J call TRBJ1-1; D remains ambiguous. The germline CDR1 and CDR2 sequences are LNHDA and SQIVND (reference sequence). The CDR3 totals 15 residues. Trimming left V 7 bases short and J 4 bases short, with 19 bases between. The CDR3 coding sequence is TGTGCCAGTATCCCCCGGAGGGAGATGGGCACTGAAGCTTTCTTT. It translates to CASIPRREMGTEAFF.

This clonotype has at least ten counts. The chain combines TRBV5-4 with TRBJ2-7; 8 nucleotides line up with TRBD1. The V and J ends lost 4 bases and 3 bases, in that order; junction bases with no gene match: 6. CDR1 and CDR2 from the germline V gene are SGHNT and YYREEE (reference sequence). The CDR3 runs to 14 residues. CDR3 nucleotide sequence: TGTGCCAGCAGCCAGGGGGCAGACAACTACGAGCAGTACTTC. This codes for CASSQGADNYEQYF.

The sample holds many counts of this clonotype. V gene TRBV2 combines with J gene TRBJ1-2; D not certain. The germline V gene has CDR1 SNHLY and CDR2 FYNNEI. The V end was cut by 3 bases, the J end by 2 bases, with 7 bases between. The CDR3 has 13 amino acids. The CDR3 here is CASSEEFNYGYTF. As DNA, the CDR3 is TGTGCCAGCAGTGAGGAATTCAACTATGGCTACACCTTC.

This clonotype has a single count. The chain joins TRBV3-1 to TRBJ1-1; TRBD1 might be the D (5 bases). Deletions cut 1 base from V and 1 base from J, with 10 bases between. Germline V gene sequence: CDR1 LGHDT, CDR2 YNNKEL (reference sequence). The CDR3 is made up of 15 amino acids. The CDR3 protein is CASSQAARENTEAFF. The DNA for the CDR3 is TGTGCCAGCAGCCAAGCGGCCAGGGAGAACACTGAAGCTTTCTTT.

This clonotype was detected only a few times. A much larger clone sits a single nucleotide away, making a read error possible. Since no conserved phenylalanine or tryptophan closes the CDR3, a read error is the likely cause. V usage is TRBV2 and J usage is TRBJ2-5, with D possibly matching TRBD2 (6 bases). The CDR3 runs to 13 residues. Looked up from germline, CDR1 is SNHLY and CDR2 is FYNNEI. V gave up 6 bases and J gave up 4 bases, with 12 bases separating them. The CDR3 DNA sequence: TGTGCCAGCAGAAAACGGGACTTAGAGACCCAGTACCTC. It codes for CASRKRDLETQYL.

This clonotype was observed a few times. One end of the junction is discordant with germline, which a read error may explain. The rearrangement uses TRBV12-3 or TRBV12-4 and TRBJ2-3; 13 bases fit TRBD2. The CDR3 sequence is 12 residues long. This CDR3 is CASSSPGLAGSF. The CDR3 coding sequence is TGTGCCAGCAGCTCTCCGGGACTAGCGGGGTCTTTT.

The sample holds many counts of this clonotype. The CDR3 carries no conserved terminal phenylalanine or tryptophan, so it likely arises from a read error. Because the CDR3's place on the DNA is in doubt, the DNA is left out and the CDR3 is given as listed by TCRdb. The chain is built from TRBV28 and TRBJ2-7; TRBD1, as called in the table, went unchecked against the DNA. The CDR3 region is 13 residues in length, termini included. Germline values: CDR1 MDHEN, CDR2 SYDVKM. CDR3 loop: CASSPHPGDSWIL.

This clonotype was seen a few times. The CDR3 sequence is CASSLGIAGATYEQYF. The CDR3 region has the DNA TGTGCCAGCAGCTTAGGAATAGCGGGAGCAACCTACGAGCAGTACTTC. The chain uses TRBV7-2 and TRBJ2-7; 9 nucleotides line up with TRBD2. CDR3 length: 16 residues. Germline V CDR1 and CDR2: SGHTA, FQGNSA. The junction had 6 bases not matched to a gene; V was cut back by 1 base and J by 2 bases.

The CDR3 here is CASSVAGGANSYEQYF. The CDR3 DNA sequence: TGTGCCAGCAGCGTAGCTGGGGGGGCAAACTCCTACGAGCAGTACTTC. The J gene is TRBJ2-7, the V gene TRBV9, with D tentatively TRBD2 (7 bases). Deletions cut 0 bases from V and 0 bases from J, with 13 bases between. This CDR3 has 16 residues. Germline V gene lookup returns CDR1 SGDLS and CDR2 YYNGEE.

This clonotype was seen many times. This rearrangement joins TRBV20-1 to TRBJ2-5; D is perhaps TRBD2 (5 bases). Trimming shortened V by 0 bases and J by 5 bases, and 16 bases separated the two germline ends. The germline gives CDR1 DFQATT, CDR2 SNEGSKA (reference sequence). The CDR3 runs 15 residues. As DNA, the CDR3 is TGCAGTGCTAGAGATATGCGGCTAGCATGGGAGACCCAGTACTTC. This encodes CSARDMRLAWETQYF.

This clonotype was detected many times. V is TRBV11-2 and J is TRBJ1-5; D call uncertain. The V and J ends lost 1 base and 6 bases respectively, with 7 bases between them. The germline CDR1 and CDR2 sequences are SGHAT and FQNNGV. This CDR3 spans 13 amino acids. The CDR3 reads CASSLGSSQPQHF. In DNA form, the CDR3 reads TGTGCCAGCAGCTTAGGGTCCAGTCAGCCCCAGCATTTT. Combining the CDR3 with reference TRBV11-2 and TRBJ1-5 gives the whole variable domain EAGVAQSPRYKIIEKRQSVAFWCNPISGHATLYWYQQILGQGPKLLIQFQNNGVVDDSQLPKDRFSAERLKGVDSTLKIQPAKLEDSAVYLCASSLGSSQPQHFGDGTRLSIL.